This TCR beta chain was retrieved from a study of early T cells in non-severe SARS-CoV-2 infection. Study-level background: Sequencing was performed on bulk RNA from unsorted whole blood, leaving chains unpaired.

Molecules of cDNA were individually given unique molecular identifiers that were attached to them. TCRdb re-called the 5' RACE reads through MiXCR, storing one row per CDR3 protein. Of roughly 29,000 distinct CDR3 sequences listed, over 4.5% are singletons. The V gene's germline CDR1 is MNHEY and CDR2 SVGEGT. V lost 2 bases and J lost 4, with 14 bases in between. The CDR3 length is 15 residues. Points from the study as a whole: Lookups in VDJdb leaned toward anti-spike CD8 responses and missed private and CD4 specificities.

A word on this clonotype: The antigen remains unidentified.

Source material: whole blood. This receptor was identified in an adult who was a healthcare worker with PCR-confirmed SARS-CoV-2 infection or an uninfected control (not recorded which). This chain links TRBV6-2 or TRBV6-3 with TRBJ1-2, with D perhaps matching TRBD1 (6 bases). CDR3 sequence (DNA): TGTGCCAGCAGTTACGGGGGGCGCATCGGCTATGGCTACACCTTC. Amino acids: CASSYGGRIGYGYTF.